This T cell receptor beta chain stems from a study of OX40 agonist ivuxolimab in advanced cancers. Baseline was the first blood sampling point, followed by cycle 4 day 1 and cycle 7 day 1. The germline V gene has CDR1 SGHTA and CDR2 FQGNSA. After removal of 5 bases from V and 8 bases from J, the junction contained 6 bases not matched to a gene. This CDR3 has 15 amino acids. The study's findings and limits: Normalized T-cell clonal expansion was also low in some nonresponders.

TCRdb keeps only in-frame clones here, not all; method: immunoSEQ multiplex PCR. The table has approximately 67,000 clones, roughly 92% seen once. Concerning this clone: The antigen is not known.

Sequencing was performed on CD4+ or CD8+ T cells sorted from blood, taken in a trial of the OX40 agonist ivuxolimab. The V call is TRBV7-2, the J call TRBJ2-1, with 13 bases that match TRBD2. This receptor was taken from an adult with an advanced solid tumor such as melanoma, head and neck, liver or kidney cancer. Here the CDR3 reads CASSHGTSGVYEQFF. DNA for the CDR3: TGTGCCAGCAGCCACGGGACTAGCGGGGTCTATGAGCAGTTCTTC.